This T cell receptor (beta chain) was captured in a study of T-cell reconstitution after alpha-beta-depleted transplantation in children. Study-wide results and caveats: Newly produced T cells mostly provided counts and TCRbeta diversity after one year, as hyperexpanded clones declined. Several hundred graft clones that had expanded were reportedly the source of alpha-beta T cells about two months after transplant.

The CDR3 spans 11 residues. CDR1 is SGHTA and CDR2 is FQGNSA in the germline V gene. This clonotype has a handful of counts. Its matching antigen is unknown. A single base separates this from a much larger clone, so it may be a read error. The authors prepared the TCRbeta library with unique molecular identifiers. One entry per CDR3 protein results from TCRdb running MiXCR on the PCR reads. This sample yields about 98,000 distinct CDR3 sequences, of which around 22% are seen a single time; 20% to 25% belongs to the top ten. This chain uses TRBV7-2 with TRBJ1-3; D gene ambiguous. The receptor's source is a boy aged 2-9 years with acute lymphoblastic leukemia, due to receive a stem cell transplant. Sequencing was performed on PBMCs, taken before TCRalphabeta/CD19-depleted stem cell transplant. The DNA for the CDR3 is TGTGCCAGCAGCTTAGATAGCACCACATATTTT. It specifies CASSLDSTTYF.